Given below is one T cell receptor (beta chain) in context. An input of roughly 0.45 to 1 ug of RNA was subjected to reverse transcription using random hexamers. TCR beta CDR3 was amplified by immunoSEQ covering 54 Vbeta and 13 Jbeta. Using its own MiXCR run on the immunoSEQ multiplex PCR reads, TCRdb lists one record per CDR3 protein. The repertoire holds about 200,000 distinct CDR3 sequences, with 85% to 95% as singletons. These data belong to a study of CD8 T cells in Susac syndrome. TEMRA cells were enriched by FACS, and CD4+ and CD8+ T cells were negatively isolated. This receptor was identified in a human donor in good health. Sample: CD4+ T cells from PBMCs.

In nucleotides, the CDR3 is TGCAGCGTTGGTGGACTAGGAAGGACAGATACGCAGTATTTT. The encoded protein is CSVGGLGRTDTQYF. The chain carries TRBV29-1 and TRBJ2-3; TRBD2 agrees at 7 bases. The CDR3 sequence is 14 residues long. The germline V gene encodes CDR1 SQVTM and CDR2 ANQGSEA. V was clipped by 4 bases and J by 3 bases; unmatched bases: 7.